This T cell receptor beta chain was sequenced for a study of blood T cell repertoires in COVID-19 (dated by TCRdb to the early 2020s). Regarding the complete study: Collaborator samples came from the United States, Italy and Spain and covered acute and convalescent phases of COVID-19. The repertoires were released in a freely available public database meant as a resource for research on the immune response to SARS-CoV-2. Where HLA class I and class II types were available, the types were taken from metadata supplied by the sample provider, not from assay-based typing. Samples were obtained from the ongoing ImmuneRACE study (first 160 participants) and from about 1,300 subjects provided by 6 global collaborators. Deeply sampled blood TCRbeta repertoires from subjects exposed to, actively infected with, or recovered from COVID-19 were included in the dataset. The prospective study material was composed of cDNA or gDNA derived from T cells, B-cell-depleted T cells, or PBMCs. Nearly every sample came with metadata listing a de-identified subject ID, COVID-19 status, age in years and sex.

Points the paper makes about the study in general: The quantity of clinical and demographic metadata differed by source and by participant and was supplied without curation.

This clone came up a few times. Its specific antigen is unknown. The record has no base qualities; no much larger clone is one base away. The immunoSEQ Assay, a bias-controlled multiplex PCR, was used to amplify TCRbeta CDR3 regions from genomic DNA. The source study handled its data this way. The number of nucleated cells in each sample was estimated by amplification of reference gene primers within the assay. Sequence reads were collapsed and filtered to measure the absolute abundance of every unique TCRbeta CDR3 rearrangement. For each sample, productive Simpson clonality was calculated as the square root of Simpson's diversity index across productive rearrangements. Here the immuneACCESS table is served through TCRdb, limited to in-frame sequences with V and J called. Missing clones are a known gap in these copies; in checked studies unresolved V genes cover under half, and the rest lacks a known reason. The V and J calls and clone size are taken from that table; D and trimming were inferred from the DNA. The table for this sample lists a few hundred thousand clones; approximately 86% of them were counted only once. Around 1% of the sample lies in the top ten.

Relative to germline, V is 6 bases shorter and J is 8 bases shorter, with 17 bases between their ends. In the germline V gene (reference sequence), CDR1 corresponds to LNHDA and CDR2 to SQIVND. The CDR3 numbers 14 residues from cysteine through phenylalanine. The only DNA kept is the CDR3, 42 bases in frame from the first base. One collaborating source in Seattle enrolled patients while the patients were actively infected and followed the patients over time throughout the course of disease. Collaborating institutions collected whole blood in K2EDTA tubes following their own protocols. For TCRbeta analysis, collaborators shipped samples as frozen whole blood, isolated PBMCs, or DNA extracted from either of those sample types.

The sequenced material came from peripheral blood. This receptor was identified in a human donor with COVID-19, enrolled during active disease. The donor label of this sample is uncertain. Here the chain combines TRBV19 and TRBJ1-5; the D region possibly corresponds to TRBD1 (6 bases align). The DNA sequence is given as TGTGCCAGTAGGATGAACAGGGTTGAGAAGCCCCAGCATTTT. It is translated as CASRMNRVEKPQHF.